The entry below gives a single T cell receptor (beta chain) sequence along with its context. No antigen is known for it. No base qualities exist here, and no much larger clone lies one base off it. This same CDR3 is encoded by further DNA sequences in the sample. The collaborating institutions used their own protocols to collect whole blood in K2EDTA tubes. For TCRbeta analysis, collaborators shipped samples as frozen whole blood, isolated PBMCs, or DNA extracted from either of those sample types. TCRbeta CDR3 regions were amplified from genomic DNA using the immunoSEQ Assay, a bias-controlled multiplex PCR. As for the authors' bioinformatics: Nucleated cell counts per sample were estimated from amplification of reference gene primers within the assay. To quantify the absolute abundance of each unique TCRbeta CDR3 rearrangement, sequence reads were collapsed and filtered. For each sample, productive Simpson clonality was calculated as the square root of Simpson's diversity index over productive rearrangements. As stored in TCRdb, this immuneACCESS dataset retains in-frame rearrangements with V and J assigned. A fraction of the clones does not appear; measured against another copy, unresolved V genes explain less than half of the discrepancy, and the remainder lacks a known reason. V and J calls plus clone size are reproduced from that table; the DNA served to infer D and trimming. For this sample the table gives some 58,000 clones, of which about 86% were detected only once. The ten biggest clones cover 1.2% of the sample.

The data were obtained in a study of blood T cell repertoires in COVID-19 (dated by TCRdb to about 2020). Concerning the study at large: The collaborator samples originated in the United States, Italy and Spain and spanned the acute and convalescent phases of COVID-19. The material from the prospective study consisted of cDNA or gDNA derived from T cells, B-cell-depleted T cells, or PBMCs. Subjects who had been exposed to COVID-19, were actively infected with it, or had recovered from it provided the deeply sampled blood TCRbeta repertoires that made up the dataset. The repertoires were made available in a free public database intended to serve as a resource for research on the immune response to SARS-CoV-2. Samples came from the ongoing ImmuneRACE study (first 160 participants) plus 1,254 subjects from 6 global collaborators. Nearly every sample came with metadata listing a de-identified subject ID, COVID-19 status, age in years and sex. Where HLA class I and class II types were available, the types were taken from metadata supplied by the sample provider, not from assay-based typing. Here is what the overall study found, with its caveats: Clinical and demographic metadata were provided uncurated, with the amount varying by source and participant.

A distance of 7 bases separates the germline ends of V and J, which lose 3 bases and 2 bases respectively. CDR1 and CDR2 are drawn from the germline V gene: KGHSH, LQKENI. The CDR3 runs 13 amino acids, cysteine and phenylalanine included. The CDR3 DNA has 39 bases and is translated from base 1. This chain joins TRBV18 to TRBJ1-1, and possibly TRBD1, on 5 matching bases. Sequencing was performed on peripheral blood. This sequence originates from a man aged 35 to 55 with acute or convalescent COVID-19. The CDR3 sequence is CASSPQGNTEAFF. The DNA reads as follows: TGTGCCAGCTCACCCCAGGGAAACACTGAAGCTTTCTTT.